Listed below are T cell receptor beta chains from one sample, sequenced in a study of spatial heterogeneity in lung cancer. One entry per CDR3 protein results from TCRdb running MiXCR on the 5' RACE reads. Of some 2,400 distinct CDR3 sequences listed, around 13% were seen once; the top ten hold approximately 22%. Sequenced material: normal lung tissue next to the tumor, taken at surgery. The source is a female donor with early-stage non-small cell lung cancer. CDR3s include the opening cysteine and the closing phenylalanine or tryptophan. Fields, in order: D gene, clone size, V gene, J gene, CDR3 protein, CDR3 DNA. A D gene is named only where the DNA matches it firmly. Clone size is not always given. Where it is, it says once, few, many or a class for expanded clones.

D gene: NA; clone size: medium-sized; V gene: TRBV6-5; J gene: TRBJ2-5; CDR3 protein: CASSTPRAEETQYF; CDR3 DNA: TGTGCCAGCAGTACACCCAGGGCCGAAGAGACCCAGTACTTC
D gene: TRBD2; clone size: medium-sized; V gene: TRBV23-1; J gene: TRBJ2-3; CDR3 protein: CASRAGGTDTQYF; CDR3 DNA: TGCGCCAGCAGGGCGGGGGGCACAGATACGCAGTATTTT
D gene: NA; clone size: NA; V gene: TRBV7-6; J gene: TRBJ1-1; CDR3 protein: CASSLAGANTEAFF; CDR3 DNA: TGTGCCAGCAGCTTGGCCGGGGCGAACACTGAAGCTTTCTTT
D gene: TRBD2; clone size: NA; V gene: TRBV30; J gene: TRBJ2-5; CDR3 protein: CAWETGTRGETQYF; CDR3 DNA: TGTGCCTGGGAGACCGGGACTAGAGGAGAGACCCAGTACTTC
D gene: TRBD1; clone size: medium-sized; V gene: TRBV7-9; J gene: TRBJ1-3; CDR3 protein: CASSLGTGGLYSSGNTIYF; CDR3 DNA: TGTGCCAGCAGCTTGGGGACAGGGGGCCTTTATTCCTCTGGAAACACCATATATTTT
D gene: NA; clone size: NA; V gene: TRBV12-3/TRBV12-4; J gene: TRBJ2-7; CDR3 protein: CASSCGPPSSYEQYF; CDR3 DNA: TGTGCCAGCAGCTGTGGACCTCCGAGCTCCTACGAGCAGTACTTC
D gene: TRBD2; clone size: NA; V gene: TRBV20-1; J gene: TRBJ2-1; CDR3 protein: CSASRIAGGNEQFF; CDR3 DNA: TGCAGTGCTAGCCGGATAGCGGGGGGCAATGAGCAGTTCTTC
D gene: TRBD2; clone size: medium-sized; V gene: TRBV20-1; J gene: TRBJ2-1; CDR3 protein: CSATGGSSYNEQFF; CDR3 DNA: TGCAGTGCTACCGGGGGGAGCTCCTACAATGAGCAGTTCTTC
D gene: NA; clone size: few; V gene: TRBV20-1; J gene: TRBJ1-6; CDR3 protein: CSATRWADSPLHF; CDR3 DNA: TGCAGTGCCACCCGGTGGGCGGATTCACCCCTCCACTTT
D gene: NA; clone size: medium-sized; V gene: TRBV18; J gene: TRBJ1-3; CDR3 protein: CASSPKDTFSGNTIYF; CDR3 DNA: TGTGCCAGCTCACCCAAGGACACCTTCTCTGGAAACACCATATATTTT
D gene: NA; clone size: few; V gene: TRBV5-1; J gene: TRBJ2-7; CDR3 protein: CASSLEGPHYEQYF; CDR3 DNA: TGCGCCAGCAGCTTGGAGGGGCCCCACTACGAGCAGTACTTC
D gene: NA; clone size: once; V gene: TRBV3-1; J gene: TRBJ1-6; CDR3 protein: CASRHSGNSPLHF; CDR3 DNA: TGTGCCAGCAGGCACTCAGGGAATTCACCCCTCCACTTT
D gene: TRBD2; clone size: many; V gene: TRBV20-1; J gene: TRBJ2-5; CDR3 protein: CSARLAGGLETQYF; CDR3 DNA: TGCAGTGCTCGCCTTGCGGGGGGTTTAGAGACCCAGTACTTC
D gene: NA; clone size: many; V gene: TRBV9; J gene: TRBJ2-7; CDR3 protein: CASSVEDTEYEQYF; CDR3 DNA: TGTGCCAGCAGCGTAGAGGACACTGAATACGAGCAGTACTTC
D gene: TRBD2; clone size: many; V gene: TRBV28; J gene: TRBJ2-7; CDR3 protein: CASSRLAGNYEQYF; CDR3 DNA: TGTGCCAGCAGCCGACTAGCGGGGAACTACGAGCAGTACTTC
D gene: TRBD1; clone size: NA; V gene: TRBV12-3/TRBV12-4; J gene: TRBJ1-1; CDR3 protein: CASRGGTGPPSEAFF; CDR3 DNA: TGTGCCAGCAGGGGGGGGACAGGGCCTCCCTCCGAAGCTTTCTTT
D gene: TRBD1; clone size: medium-sized; V gene: TRBV6-1; J gene: TRBJ2-5; CDR3 protein: CASSQRGRGAQLGIETQYF; CDR3 DNA: TGTGCCAGCAGTCAGAGGGGGCGAGGGGCCCAACTCGGGATCGAGACCCAGTACTTC
D gene: TRBD2; clone size: medium-sized; V gene: TRBV27; J gene: TRBJ2-7; CDR3 protein: CASSLWRGGHEQYF; CDR3 DNA: TGTGCCAGCAGTTTATGGCGGGGGGGCCACGAGCAGTACTTC
D gene: TRBD1; clone size: large; V gene: TRBV5-1; J gene: TRBJ2-7; CDR3 protein: CASTQGPSYEQYF; CDR3 DNA: TGCGCCAGCACACAGGGGCCATCCTACGAGCAGTACTTC
D gene: TRBD1; clone size: medium-sized; V gene: TRBV5-1; J gene: TRBJ1-1; CDR3 protein: CASSLGRQGEAEAFF; CDR3 DNA: TGCGCCAGCAGCTTGGGAAGGCAGGGGGAAGCTGAAGCTTTCTTT
D gene: TRBD1; clone size: medium-sized; V gene: TRBV29-1; J gene: TRBJ1-2; CDR3 protein: CSVEETGGLANYGYTF; CDR3 DNA: TGCAGCGTTGAAGAGACAGGGGGCTTGGCTAACTATGGCTACACCTTC
D gene: NA; clone size: many; V gene: TRBV5-1; J gene: TRBJ2-4; CDR3 protein: CASSLDAGRGKNIQYF; CDR3 DNA: TGCGCCAGCAGCTTGGACGCGGGTAGAGGGAAAAACATTCAGTACTTC
D gene: NA; clone size: medium-sized; V gene: TRBV30; J gene: TRBJ1-4; CDR3 protein: CAWSVGVGDEKLFF; CDR3 DNA: TGTGCCTGGAGTGTGGGGGTGGGGGATGAAAAACTGTTTTTT
D gene: NA; clone size: medium-sized; V gene: TRBV20-1; J gene: TRBJ2-4; CDR3 protein: CSARTDRVAKNIQYF; CDR3 DNA: TGCAGTGCTAGAACTGACAGAGTAGCCAAAAACATTCAGTACTTC
D gene: TRBD1; clone size: many; V gene: TRBV5-1; J gene: TRBJ1-1; CDR3 protein: CASRGQASLMEAFF; CDR3 DNA: TGCGCCAGCAGGGGACAGGCCTCTTTGATGGAAGCTTTCTTT
D gene: NA; clone size: many; V gene: TRBV7-8; J gene: TRBJ1-5; CDR3 protein: CASSVQTGQPQHF; CDR3 DNA: TGTGCCAGCAGCGTACAGACGGGACAGCCCCAGCATTTT
D gene: NA; clone size: NA; V gene: TRBV11-2; J gene: TRBJ2-3; CDR3 protein: CASSFRADPSTDTQYF; CDR3 DNA: TGTGCCAGCAGCTTCCGAGCGGATCCTAGCACAGATACGCAGTATTTT
D gene: TRBD1; clone size: medium-sized; V gene: TRBV6-4; J gene: TRBJ1-2; CDR3 protein: CASSDSAGGDYGYTF; CDR3 DNA: TGTGCCAGCAGTGACTCAGCAGGGGGCGACTATGGCTACACCTTC
D gene: NA; clone size: many; V gene: TRBV20-1; J gene: TRBJ1-4; CDR3 protein: CSAKISGNEKLFF; CDR3 DNA: TGCAGTGCTAAGATATCGGGTAATGAAAAACTGTTTTTT
D gene: TRBD1; clone size: medium-sized; V gene: TRBV28; J gene: TRBJ1-2; CDR3 protein: CASSSSGTGFYGYTF; CDR3 DNA: TGTGCCAGCAGTTCCTCCGGGACAGGGTTCTATGGCTACACCTTC
D gene: NA; clone size: few; V gene: TRBV7-2; J gene: TRBJ2-3; CDR3 protein: CASSSVDTDTQYF; CDR3 DNA: TGTGCCAGCAGCTCGGTGGACACAGATACGCAGTATTTT
D gene: NA; clone size: NA; V gene: TRBV6-2/TRBV6-3; J gene: TRBJ2-7; CDR3 protein: CASSYGSSASEQYF; CDR3 DNA: TGTGCCAGCAGTTACGGAAGTTCGGCTAGTGAGCAGTACTTC
D gene: NA; clone size: medium-sized; V gene: TRBV6-2/TRBV6-3; J gene: TRBJ2-3; CDR3 protein: CASKRGRDSGAQYF; CDR3 DNA: TGTGCCAGCAAACGTGGAAGGGACTCGGGGGCGCAGTATTTT
D gene: TRBD1; clone size: medium-sized; V gene: TRBV12-3/TRBV12-4; J gene: TRBJ1-3; CDR3 protein: CASSPGTGSGNTIYF; CDR3 DNA: TGTGCCAGCAGCCCCGGGACAGGGTCTGGAAACACCATATATTTT
D gene: NA; clone size: medium-sized; V gene: TRBV7-9; J gene: TRBJ2-1; CDR3 protein: CASSSQGNEQFF; CDR3 DNA: TGTGCCAGCAGCTCCCAGGGCAATGAGCAGTTCTTC
D gene: TRBD1; clone size: medium-sized; V gene: TRBV11-2; J gene: TRBJ1-5; CDR3 protein: CASSLGQGGEQPQHF; CDR3 DNA: TGTGCCAGCAGCTTAGGACAGGGGGGGGAGCAGCCCCAGCATTTT
D gene: TRBD1; clone size: NA; V gene: TRBV28; J gene: TRBJ2-5; CDR3 protein: CASRRQGEETQYF; CDR3 DNA: TGTGCCAGCAGACGACAGGGGGAAGAGACCCAGTACTTC
D gene: NA; clone size: few; V gene: TRBV21-1; J gene: TRBJ2-5; CDR3 protein: CASRGTEQETQYF; CDR3 DNA: TGTGCCAGCAGGGGGACAGAACAGGAGACCCAGTACTTC
D gene: TRBD1; clone size: NA; V gene: TRBV20-1; J gene: TRBJ2-7; CDR3 protein: CSADPGQGPYEQYF; CDR3 DNA: TGCAGTGCTGACCCGGGACAGGGACCCTACGAGCAGTACTTC
D gene: NA; clone size: medium-sized; V gene: TRBV30; J gene: TRBJ2-2; CDR3 protein: CAWSVYGPGELFF; CDR3 DNA: TGTGCCTGGAGTGTATATGGCCCCGGGGAGCTGTTTTTT
D gene: NA; clone size: NA; V gene: TRBV12-3/TRBV12-4; J gene: TRBJ2-2; CDR3 protein: CASRRTTGELFF; CDR3 DNA: TGTGCCAGCAGAAGGACAACCGGGGAGCTGTTTTTT
D gene: TRBD1; clone size: many; V gene: TRBV7-6; J gene: TRBJ1-4; CDR3 protein: CASSLGTGGEKLFF; CDR3 DNA: TGTGCCAGCAGCTTAGGGACAGGGGGTGAAAAACTGTTTTTT
D gene: NA; clone size: few; V gene: TRBV12-3/TRBV12-4; J gene: TRBJ2-5; CDR3 protein: CASSLAETQYF; CDR3 DNA: TGTGCCAGCAGTTTAGCGGAGACCCAGTACTTC
D gene: NA; clone size: few; V gene: TRBV19; J gene: TRBJ2-6; CDR3 protein: CASTPRRNPGANVLTF; CDR3 DNA: TGTGCCAGTACCCCTCGGAGGAACCCTGGGGCCAACGTCCTGACTTTC
D gene: NA; clone size: many; V gene: TRBV27; J gene: TRBJ1-5; CDR3 protein: CASSTLASNQPQHF; CDR3 DNA: TGTGCCAGCAGTACCCTGGCTAGCAATCAGCCCCAGCATTTT
D gene: NA; clone size: large; V gene: TRBV3-1; J gene: TRBJ1-2; CDR3 protein: CASSRLGQNHNYGYTF; CDR3 DNA: TGTGCCAGCAGCCGTTTAGGGCAGAACCATAACTATGGCTACACCTTC
D gene: NA; clone size: large; V gene: TRBV19; J gene: TRBJ1-5; CDR3 protein: CASTQGPWNQPQHF; CDR3 DNA: TGTGCCAGTACCCAAGGACCCTGGAATCAGCCCCAGCATTTT
D gene: TRBD1; clone size: few; V gene: TRBV28; J gene: TRBJ2-3; CDR3 protein: CASSLPTGTGATDTQYF; CDR3 DNA: TGTGCCAGCAGTTTACCCACCGGGACAGGGGCAACAGATACGCAGTATTTT
D gene: NA; clone size: few; V gene: TRBV23-1; J gene: TRBJ2-4; CDR3 protein: CASSQLSFNIQYF; CDR3 DNA: TGCGCCAGCAGTCAACTCAGCTTTAACATTCAGTACTTC
D gene: NA; clone size: medium-sized; V gene: TRBV5-1; J gene: TRBJ1-4; CDR3 protein: CASSFHQGSSTNEKLFF; CDR3 DNA: TGCGCCAGCAGCTTTCATCAGGGGTCCTCAACTAATGAAAAACTGTTTTTT
D gene: NA; clone size: medium-sized; V gene: TRBV30; J gene: TRBJ2-6; CDR3 protein: CAGLGGANVLTF; CDR3 DNA: TGTGCCGGCCTAGGGGGGGCCAACGTCCTGACTTTC
D gene: TRBD2; clone size: medium-sized; V gene: TRBV6-1; J gene: TRBJ2-1; CDR3 protein: CASWGGSSSYNEQFF; CDR3 DNA: TGTGCCAGCTGGGGGGGATCGAGCTCCTACAATGAGCAGTTCTTC
D gene: NA; clone size: medium-sized; V gene: TRBV6-2/TRBV6-3; J gene: TRBJ2-2; CDR3 protein: CASSVTGSETGELFF; CDR3 DNA: TGTGCCAGCAGTGTCACGGGGTCGGAAACCGGGGAGCTGTTTTTT
D gene: NA; clone size: NA; V gene: TRBV5-6; J gene: TRBJ2-5; CDR3 protein: CASSLVQNQETQYF; CDR3 DNA: TGTGCCAGCAGCTTGGTTCAGAACCAAGAGACCCAGTACTTC
D gene: NA; clone size: many; V gene: TRBV7-3; J gene: TRBJ2-5; CDR3 protein: CASSLSGRTLETQYF; CDR3 DNA: TGTGCCAGCAGCTTGTCAGGACGGACTCTGGAGACCCAGTACTTC
D gene: NA; clone size: many; V gene: TRBV6-5; J gene: TRBJ2-7; CDR3 protein: CASSSPVSEQYF; CDR3 DNA: TGTGCCAGCAGTTCCCCTGTAAGCGAGCAGTACTTC